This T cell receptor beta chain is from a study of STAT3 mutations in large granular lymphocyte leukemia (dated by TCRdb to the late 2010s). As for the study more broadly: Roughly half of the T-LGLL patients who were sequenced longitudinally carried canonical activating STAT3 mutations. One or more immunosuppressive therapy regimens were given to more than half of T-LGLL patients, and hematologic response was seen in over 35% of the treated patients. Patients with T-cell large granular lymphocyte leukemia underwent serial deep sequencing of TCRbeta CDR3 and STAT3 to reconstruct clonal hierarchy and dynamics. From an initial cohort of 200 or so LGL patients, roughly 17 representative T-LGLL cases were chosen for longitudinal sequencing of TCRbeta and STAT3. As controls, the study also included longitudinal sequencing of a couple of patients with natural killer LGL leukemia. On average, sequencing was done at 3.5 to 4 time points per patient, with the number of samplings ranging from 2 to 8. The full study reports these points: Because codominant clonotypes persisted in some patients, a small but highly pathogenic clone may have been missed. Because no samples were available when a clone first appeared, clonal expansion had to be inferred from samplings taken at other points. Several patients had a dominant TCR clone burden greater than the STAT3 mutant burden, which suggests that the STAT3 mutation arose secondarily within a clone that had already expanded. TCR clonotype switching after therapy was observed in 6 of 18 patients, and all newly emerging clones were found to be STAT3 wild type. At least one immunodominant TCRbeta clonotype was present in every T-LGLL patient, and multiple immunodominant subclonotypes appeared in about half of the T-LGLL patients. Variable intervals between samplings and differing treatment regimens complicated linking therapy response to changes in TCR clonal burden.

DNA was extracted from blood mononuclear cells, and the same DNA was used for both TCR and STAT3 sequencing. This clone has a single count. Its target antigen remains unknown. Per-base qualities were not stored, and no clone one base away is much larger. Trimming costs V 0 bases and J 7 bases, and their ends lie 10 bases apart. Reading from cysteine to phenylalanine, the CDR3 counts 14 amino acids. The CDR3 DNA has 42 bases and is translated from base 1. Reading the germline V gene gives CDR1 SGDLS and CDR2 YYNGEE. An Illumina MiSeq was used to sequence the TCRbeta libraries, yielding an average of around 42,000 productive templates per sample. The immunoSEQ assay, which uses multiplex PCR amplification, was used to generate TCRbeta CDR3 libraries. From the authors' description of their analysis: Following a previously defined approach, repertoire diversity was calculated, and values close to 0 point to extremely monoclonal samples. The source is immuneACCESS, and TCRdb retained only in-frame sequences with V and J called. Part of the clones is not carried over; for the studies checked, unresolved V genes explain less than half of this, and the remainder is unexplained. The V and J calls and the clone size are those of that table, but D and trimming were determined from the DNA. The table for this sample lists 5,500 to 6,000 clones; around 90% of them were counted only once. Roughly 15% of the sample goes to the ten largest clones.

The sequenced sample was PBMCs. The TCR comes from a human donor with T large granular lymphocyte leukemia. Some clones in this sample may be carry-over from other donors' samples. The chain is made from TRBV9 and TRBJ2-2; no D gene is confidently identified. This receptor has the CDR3 CASSVVGSGGELFF. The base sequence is TGTGCCAGCAGCGTAGTGGGAAGTGGCGGGGAGCTGTTTTTT.